This T cell receptor beta chain was observed in a study of blood T cell repertoires in COVID-19. Study information: From the United States, Italy and Spain came samples of acute and convalescent COVID-19.

This CDR3 spans 19 amino acids. The V segment lost 2 bases and the J segment 0 bases; nucleotides outside the gene matches: 13. Per germline, CDR1 LGHDT and CDR2 YNNKEL (reference sequence). Data came from immunoSEQ multiplex PCR; TCRdb stores just in-frame clones and leaves some out. In the table there are about 80,000 clones, about four fifths of which are singletons. This sequence joins TRBV3-1 (or the pseudogene TRBV3-2) and TRBJ2-3; 8 bases agree with TRBD2. The sample comprised peripheral blood. The receptor comes from a human donor in a cohort sampled during active COVID-19. The CDR3 is CASSQRGGLAFSSTDTQYF. The CDR3 region has the DNA TGTGCCAGCAGCCAAAGGGGAGGACTAGCCTTCTCTAGCACAGATACGCAGTATTTT.